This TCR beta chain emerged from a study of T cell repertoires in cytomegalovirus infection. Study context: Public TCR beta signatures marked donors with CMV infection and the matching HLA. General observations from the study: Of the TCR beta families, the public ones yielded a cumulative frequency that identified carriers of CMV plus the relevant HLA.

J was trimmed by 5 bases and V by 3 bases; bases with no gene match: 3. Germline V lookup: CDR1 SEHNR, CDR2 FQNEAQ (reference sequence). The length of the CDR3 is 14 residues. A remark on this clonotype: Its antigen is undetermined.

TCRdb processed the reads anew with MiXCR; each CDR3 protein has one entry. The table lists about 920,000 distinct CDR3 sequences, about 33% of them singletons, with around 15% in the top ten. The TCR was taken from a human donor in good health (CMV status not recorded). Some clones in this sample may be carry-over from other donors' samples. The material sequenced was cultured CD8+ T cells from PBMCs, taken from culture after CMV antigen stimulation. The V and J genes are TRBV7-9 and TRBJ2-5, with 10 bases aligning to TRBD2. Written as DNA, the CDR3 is TGTGCCAGCAGCTTCACTAGCGGGGACGAGACCCAGTACTTC. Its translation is CASSFTSGDETQYF.